The present TCR beta chain was sequenced within a study of PD-L1 blockade in urothelial cancer. Study-wide background: At some point between 2012 and 2014, patients got going on atezolizumab, taking 1,200 mg intravenously every 3 weeks. Specimens of blood held a median count of 141,255 T cells. In terms of prior chemotherapy, patients had received 0 to 3 regimens.

This CDR3 is built from 16 residues. Trimming stripped 3 bases from V and 4 bases from J, with 19 bases between. CDR1 is SGHTA and CDR2 is FQGTGA in the germline V gene. Stated time point: pretreatment peripheral blood. Synthetically made TCR analog templates were put into each PCR as spikes. Clones were sequenced by immunoSEQ multiplex PCR, and TCRdb holds only the in-frame ones, with some missing. The sample holds tens of thousands of clones, over 80% seen once. V gene TRBV7-3 combines with J gene TRBJ2-7; a possible D gene is TRBD1 (7 bases). The sequences come from PBMCs, collected around atezolizumab (anti-PD-L1) treatment. The clonotype originates from a woman between 65 and 79 years old with urothelial cancer. The chain's CDR3 is CASSLAAGGTEYEQYF. As DNA, the CDR3 is TGTGCCAGCAGCTTGGCGGCAGGAGGGACAGAGTACGAGCAGTACTTC.